This T cell receptor (beta chain) was profiled in a study of regulatory T cells in long-lasting Graves disease. Concerning this clonotype itself: Its specificity is not known.

Study-level points and caveats: Persistent disease samples used TRBV28, TRBJ1-2 and TRBJ2-5 preferentially.

Both iRepertoire HTBI primers and Arm-PCR of CDR3 regions were used to build the TCR beta libraries. How the authors handled the data: The samples included around 62 TRBV and under 15 TRBJ segments. Via MiXCR, TCRdb re-called the multiplex PCR reads, giving one row per CDR3 protein. The V and J calls come from TCRdb's annotation, not from the publication. The sample holds 550,000 to 650,000 distinct CDR3 sequences, around 16% seen once. Described time point: newly diagnosed GD, antithyroid drugs for less than 3 months. Generation of the TCR library employed RNA extracted from PBMCs. The germline V gene encodes CDR1 SGHRS and CDR2 YFSETQ. CDR3 size: 16 residues. V dropped 1 base and J dropped 3; count of bases not matched to a gene: 6. These sequences were also reported in another study, on T cells in Graves' hyperthyroidism and ophthalmopathy. As reported in that work: Stable disease denoted Graves' hyperthyroidism without ophthalmopathy progression within 18 months. First-round RT-PCR of the TCR CDR3 relied on the HTBI primer set.

Material: peripheral blood mononuclear cells (PBMCs), obtained at new diagnosis, from a patient treated with antithyroid drugs. This TCR derives from a young man with Graves disease. The chain couples TRBV5-1 to TRBJ2-2; 7 bases fit TRBD2. The CDR3 sequence: CASSLRAGADTGELFF. CDR3 nucleotide sequence: TGCGCCAGCAGCTTGCGGGCGGGAGCCGACACCGGGGAGCTGTTTTTT.